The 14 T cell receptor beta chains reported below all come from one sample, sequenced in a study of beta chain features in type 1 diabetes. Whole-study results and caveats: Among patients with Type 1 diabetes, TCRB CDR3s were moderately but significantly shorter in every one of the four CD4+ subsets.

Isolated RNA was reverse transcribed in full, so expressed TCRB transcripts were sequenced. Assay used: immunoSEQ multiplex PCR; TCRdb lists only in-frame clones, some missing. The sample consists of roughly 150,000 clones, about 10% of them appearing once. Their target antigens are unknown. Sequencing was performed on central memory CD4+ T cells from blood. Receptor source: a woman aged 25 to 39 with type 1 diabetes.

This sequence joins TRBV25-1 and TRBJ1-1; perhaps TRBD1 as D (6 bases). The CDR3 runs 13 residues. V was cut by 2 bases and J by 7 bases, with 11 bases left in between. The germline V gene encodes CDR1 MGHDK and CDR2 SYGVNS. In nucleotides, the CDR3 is TGTGCCAGCAGTGAACACGGGACACTTGAAGCTTTCTTT. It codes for CASSEHGTLEAFF. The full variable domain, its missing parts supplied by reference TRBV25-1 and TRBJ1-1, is EADIYQTPRYLVIGTGKKITLECSQTMGHDKMYWYQQDPGMELHLIHYSYGVNSTEKGDLSSESTVSRIRTEHFPLTLESARPSHTSQYLCASSEHGTLEAFFGQGTRLTVV.

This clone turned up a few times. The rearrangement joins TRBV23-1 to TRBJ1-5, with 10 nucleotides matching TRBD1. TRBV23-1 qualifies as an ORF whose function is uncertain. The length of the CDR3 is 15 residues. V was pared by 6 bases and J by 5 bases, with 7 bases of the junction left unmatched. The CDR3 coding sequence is TGCGCCAGCAGCCTTCGGGACAGGGGCGATCAGCCCCAGCATTTT. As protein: CASSLRDRGDQPQHF.

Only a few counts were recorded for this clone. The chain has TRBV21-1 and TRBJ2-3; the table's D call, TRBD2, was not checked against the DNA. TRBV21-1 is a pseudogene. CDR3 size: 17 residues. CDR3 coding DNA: TGTGCCAGCAGCAATCCTCCTAGCGGGAGCAGCACAGATACGCAGTATTTT. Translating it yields CASSNPPSGSSTDTQYF.

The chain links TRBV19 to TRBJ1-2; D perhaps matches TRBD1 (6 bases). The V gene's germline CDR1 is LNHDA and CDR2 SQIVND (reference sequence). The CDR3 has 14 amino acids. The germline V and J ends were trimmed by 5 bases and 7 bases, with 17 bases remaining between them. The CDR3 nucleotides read TGTGCCAGTAGTCCGGACAGATACACTCGTGGCTACACCTTC. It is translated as CASSPDRYTRGYTF.

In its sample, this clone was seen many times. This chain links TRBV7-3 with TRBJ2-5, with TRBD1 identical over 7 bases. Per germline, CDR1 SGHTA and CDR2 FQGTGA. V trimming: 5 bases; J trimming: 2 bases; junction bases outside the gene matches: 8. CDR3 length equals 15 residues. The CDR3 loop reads CASSETPGQQETQYF. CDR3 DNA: TGTGCCAGCAGCGAAACTCCGGGACAGCAAGAGACCCAGTACTTC.

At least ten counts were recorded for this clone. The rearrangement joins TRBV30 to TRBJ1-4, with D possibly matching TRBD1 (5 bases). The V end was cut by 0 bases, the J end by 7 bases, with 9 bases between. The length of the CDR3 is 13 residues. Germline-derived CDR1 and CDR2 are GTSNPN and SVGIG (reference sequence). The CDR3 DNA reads TGTGCCTGGAGTGTATCCGGGGGTGAAAAACTGTTTTTT. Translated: CAWSVSGGEKLFF.

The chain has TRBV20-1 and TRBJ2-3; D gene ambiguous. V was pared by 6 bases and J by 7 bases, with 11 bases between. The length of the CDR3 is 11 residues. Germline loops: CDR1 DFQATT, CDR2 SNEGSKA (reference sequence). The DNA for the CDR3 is TGCAGTGCCGCCGGAGATTATACGCAGTATTTT. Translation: CSAAGDYTQYF.

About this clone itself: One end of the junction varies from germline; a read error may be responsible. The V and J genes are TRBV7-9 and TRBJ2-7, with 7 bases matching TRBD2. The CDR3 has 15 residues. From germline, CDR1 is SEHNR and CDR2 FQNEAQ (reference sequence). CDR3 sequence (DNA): TGTGCCAGCAGCCTAGCGGAGTTCCGCTCCTACGAGCAGTACTTC. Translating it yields CASSLAEFRSYEQYF.

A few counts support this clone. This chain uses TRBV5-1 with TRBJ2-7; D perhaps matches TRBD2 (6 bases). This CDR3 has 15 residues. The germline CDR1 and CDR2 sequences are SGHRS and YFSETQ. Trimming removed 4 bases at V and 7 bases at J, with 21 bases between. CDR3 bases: TGCGCCAGCAGCCTACTAGCCCAGGGCGGAGGTGAGCAGTACTTC. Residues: CASSLLAQGGGEQYF.

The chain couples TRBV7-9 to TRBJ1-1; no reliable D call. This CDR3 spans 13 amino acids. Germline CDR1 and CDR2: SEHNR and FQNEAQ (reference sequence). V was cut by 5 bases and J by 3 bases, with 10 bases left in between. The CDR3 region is CASSLREYTEAFF. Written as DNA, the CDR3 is TGTGCCAGCAGCCTAAGAGAGTACACTGAAGCTTTCTTT. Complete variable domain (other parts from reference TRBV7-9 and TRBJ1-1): DTGVSQNPRHKITKRGQNVTFRCDPISEHNRLYWYRQTLGQGPEFLTYFQNEAQLEKSRLLSDRFSAERPKGSFSTLEIQRTEQGDSAMYLCASSLREYTEAFFGQGTRLTVV.

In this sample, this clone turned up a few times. The CDR3 sequence: CASSLGRGGYGYTF. CDR3 nucleotide sequence: TGTGCCAGCAGTTTGGGCCGGGGAGGGTATGGCTACACCTTC. The rearrangement joins TRBV27 to TRBJ1-2; D unclear. V lost 3 bases to trimming and J lost 5 bases, with 13 bases between them. The CDR3 loop spans 14 amino acids. Germline V gene lookup returns CDR1 MNHEY and CDR2 SMNVEV (reference sequence).

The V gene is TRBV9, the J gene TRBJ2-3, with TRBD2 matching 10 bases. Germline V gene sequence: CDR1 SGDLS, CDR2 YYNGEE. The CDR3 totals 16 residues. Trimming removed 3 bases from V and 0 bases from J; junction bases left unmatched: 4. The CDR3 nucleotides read TGTGCCAGCAGCGCAAGGACTAGCGGAAGCACAGATACGCAGTATTTT. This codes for CASSARTSGSTDTQYF.

The CDR3 DNA reads TGTGCCAGCAGCTCTGTGATCGGAGTGGCGACGCAGTATTTT. Translating it yields CASSSVIGVATQYF. J is TRBJ2-3 and V is TRBV11-2; D unresolved. Germline lookup yields CDR1 SGHAT and CDR2 FQNNGV. The CDR3 covers 14 residues. V lost 4 bases and J lost 9, with 17 bases in between. The complete variable domain, with remaining parts taken from reference TRBV11-2 and TRBJ2-3, reads EAGVAQSPRYKIIEKRQSVAFWCNPISGHATLYWYQQILGQGPKLLIQFQNNGVVDDSQLPKDRFSAERLKGVDSTLKIQPAKLEDSAVYLCASSSVIGVATQYFGPGTRLTVL.

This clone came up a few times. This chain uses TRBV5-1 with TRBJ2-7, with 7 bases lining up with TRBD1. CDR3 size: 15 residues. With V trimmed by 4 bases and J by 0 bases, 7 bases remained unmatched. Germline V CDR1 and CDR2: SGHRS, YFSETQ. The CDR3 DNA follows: TGCGCCAGCAGCAAGGGACAGTTTAACTCCTACGAGCAGTACTTC. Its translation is CASSKGQFNSYEQYF.